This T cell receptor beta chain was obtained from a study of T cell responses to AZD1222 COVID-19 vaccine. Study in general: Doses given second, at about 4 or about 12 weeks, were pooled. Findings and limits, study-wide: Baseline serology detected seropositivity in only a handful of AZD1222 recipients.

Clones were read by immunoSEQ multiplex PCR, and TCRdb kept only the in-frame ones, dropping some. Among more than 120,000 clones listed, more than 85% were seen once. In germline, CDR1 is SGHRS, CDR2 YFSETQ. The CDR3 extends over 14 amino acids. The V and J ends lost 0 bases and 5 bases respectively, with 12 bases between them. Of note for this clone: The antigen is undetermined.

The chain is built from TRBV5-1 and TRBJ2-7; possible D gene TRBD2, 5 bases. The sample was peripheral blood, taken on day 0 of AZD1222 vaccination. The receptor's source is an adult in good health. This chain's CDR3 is CASSLAQRRDEQYF. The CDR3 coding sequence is TGCGCCAGCAGCTTGGCACAGCGGAGAGACGAGCAGTACTTC.